This T cell receptor beta chain was recovered during a study of T cell repertoires in cytomegalovirus infection. Study details: Matching HLA type, along with CMV infection, was indicated by public TCR beta signatures.

One entry per CDR3 protein results from TCRdb running MiXCR on the reads. Of a few hundred thousand distinct CDR3 sequences detected, about 35% appear once; the ten largest clones hold about 13%. The CDR3 spans 16 residues. Germline V gives CDR1 MGHRA, CDR2 YSYEKL. Between the trimmed V and J ends, which lost 4 bases and 8 bases, there was a span of 18 bases. Notes on the study in general: CMV-specific TCR beta clonotypes restricted by HLA-C were the ones dominating the ex vivo response. Adding up the frequency of public TCR beta families identified people who carried CMV plus the relevant HLA.

Turning to this clonotype: Its specificity is unknown.

The receptor was isolated from a human donor in good health (CMV status not recorded). Some clones in this sample may be carry-over from other donors' samples. The material sequenced was cultured PBMCs, taken from culture after CMV antigen stimulation. The gene calls are TRBV4-1 and TRBJ1-6; possibly TRBD1 for D (5 bases). CDR3 loop: CASSPDQSGNDSPLHF. The CDR3 bases are TGCGCCAGCAGCCCAGATCAGTCAGGGAACGATTCACCCCTCCACTTT.